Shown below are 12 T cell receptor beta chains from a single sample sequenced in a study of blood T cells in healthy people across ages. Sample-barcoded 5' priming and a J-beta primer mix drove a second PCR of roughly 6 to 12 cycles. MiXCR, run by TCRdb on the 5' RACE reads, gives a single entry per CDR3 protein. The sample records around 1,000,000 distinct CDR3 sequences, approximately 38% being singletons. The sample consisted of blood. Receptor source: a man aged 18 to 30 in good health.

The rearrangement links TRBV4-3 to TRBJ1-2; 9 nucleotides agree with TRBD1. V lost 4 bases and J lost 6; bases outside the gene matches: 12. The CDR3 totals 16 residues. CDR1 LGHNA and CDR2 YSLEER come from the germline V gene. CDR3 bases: TGCGCCAGCAGCCCCTTAACAACCGGGACAGGGAATGGCTACACCTTC. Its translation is CASSPLTTGTGNGYTF.

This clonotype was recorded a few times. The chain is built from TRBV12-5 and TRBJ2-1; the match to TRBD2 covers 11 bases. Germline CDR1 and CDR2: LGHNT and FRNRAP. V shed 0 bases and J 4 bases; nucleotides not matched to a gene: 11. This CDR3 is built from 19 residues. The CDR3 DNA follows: TGTGCTAGTGGTTTGGTAGAAGGGGGGACTAGCGGCTTATACAATGAGCAGTTCTTC. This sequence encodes CASGLVEGGTSGLYNEQFF. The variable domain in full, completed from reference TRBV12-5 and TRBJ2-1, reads DARVTQTPRHKVTEMGQEVTMRCQPILGHNTVFWYRQTMMQGLELLAYFRNRAPLDDSGMPKDRFSAEMPDATLATLKIQPSEPRDSAVYFCASGLVEGGTSGLYNEQFFGPGTRLTVL.

The CDR3 coding sequence is TGTGCCAGCAGCCAAATTGCTCTTAGCTCATCCTACAATGAGCAGTTCTTC. As protein: CASSQIALSSSYNEQFF. The chain carries TRBV7-2 and TRBJ2-1; D gene unclear. The CDR3 loop spans 17 amino acids. V lost 5 bases and J lost 1, with 18 bases in between. Germline CDR1 SGHTA, CDR2 FQGNSA.

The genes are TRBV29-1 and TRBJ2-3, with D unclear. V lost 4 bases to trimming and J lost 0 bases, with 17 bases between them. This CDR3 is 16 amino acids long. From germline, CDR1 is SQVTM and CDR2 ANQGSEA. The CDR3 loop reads CSVVGGRLPSTDTQYF. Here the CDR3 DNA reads TGCAGCGTTGTCGGCGGAAGACTGCCTAGCACAGATACGCAGTATTTT.

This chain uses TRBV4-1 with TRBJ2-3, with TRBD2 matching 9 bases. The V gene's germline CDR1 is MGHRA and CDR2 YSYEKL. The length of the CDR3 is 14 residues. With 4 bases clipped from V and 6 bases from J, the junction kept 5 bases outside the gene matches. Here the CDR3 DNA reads TGCGCCAGCAGCCTAGCGGGGGATCCCGATACGCAGTATTTT. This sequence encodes CASSLAGDPDTQYF.

As DNA, the CDR3 is TGTGCCATCAGTGACAGGGAAGTATCCTATAATTCACCCCTCCACTTT. Protein: CAISDREVSYNSPLHF. J is TRBJ1-6 and V is TRBV10-3, with D maybe TRBD1 (5 bases). This CDR3 is built from 16 residues. V dropped 3 bases and J dropped 1 base, with 10 bases sitting between them. Germline V gene sequence: CDR1 ENHRY, CDR2 SYGVKD.

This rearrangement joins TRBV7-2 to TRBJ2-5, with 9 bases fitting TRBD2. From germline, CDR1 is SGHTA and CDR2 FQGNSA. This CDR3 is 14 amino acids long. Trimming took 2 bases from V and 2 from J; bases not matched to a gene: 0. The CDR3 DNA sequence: TGTGCCAGCAGCTTACTAGCGGGGCAAGAGACCCAGTACTTC. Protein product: CASSLLAGQETQYF.

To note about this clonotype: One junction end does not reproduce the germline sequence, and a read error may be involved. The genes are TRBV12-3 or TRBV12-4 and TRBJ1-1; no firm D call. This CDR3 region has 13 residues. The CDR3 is CASSLRLAEEASF. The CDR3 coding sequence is TGTGCCAGCAGTTTAAGGCTTGCAGAAGAGGCTTCCTTT.

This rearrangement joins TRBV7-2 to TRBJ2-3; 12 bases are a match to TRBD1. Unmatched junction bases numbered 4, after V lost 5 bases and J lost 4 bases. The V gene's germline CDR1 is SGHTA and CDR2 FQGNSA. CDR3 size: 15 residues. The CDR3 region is CASSPGTGGADTQYF. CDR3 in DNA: TGTGCCAGCAGCCCCGGGACAGGGGGCGCAGATACGCAGTATTTT.

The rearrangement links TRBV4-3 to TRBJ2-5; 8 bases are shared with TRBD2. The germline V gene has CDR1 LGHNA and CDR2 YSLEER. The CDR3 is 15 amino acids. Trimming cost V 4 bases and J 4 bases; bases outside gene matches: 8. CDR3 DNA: TGCGCCAGCAGCCCATCTGCGGGGGGCGGAGAGACCCAGTACTTC. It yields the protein CASSPSAGGGETQYF.

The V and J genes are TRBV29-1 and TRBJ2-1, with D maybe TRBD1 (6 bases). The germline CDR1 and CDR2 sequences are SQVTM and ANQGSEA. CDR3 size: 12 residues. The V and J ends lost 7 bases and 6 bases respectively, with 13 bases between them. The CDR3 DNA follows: TGCAGCGCGGAGTTAGGGGGCAATGAGCAGTTCTTC. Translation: CSAELGGNEQFF.

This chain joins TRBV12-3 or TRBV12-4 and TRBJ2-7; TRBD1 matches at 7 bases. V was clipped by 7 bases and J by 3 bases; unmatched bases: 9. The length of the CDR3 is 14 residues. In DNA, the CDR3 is TGTGCCAGCAACTCACAGGGGACGATCTACGAGCAGTACTTC. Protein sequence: CASNSQGTIYEQYF.